This TCR beta chain was captured in a study of T cell responses to AZD1222 COVID-19 vaccine. The CDR3 is 17 residues long. The protocol was immunoSEQ multiplex PCR, while the TCRdb copy is restricted to in-frame clones and leaves out a portion. Found here are 95,000 to 120,000 clones, approximately 89% of them singletons; the top ten hold roughly 3%. Findings and limits, study-wide: White British donors predominated, females outnumbered males, and clonal diversity was possibly underestimated. Among those given AZD1222, only five or six were seropositive at baseline.

Only a few counts were recorded for this clone. Its antigen is currently unknown. The chain recombines TRBV1 with TRBJ1-5; the table assigns TRBD1, which was not confirmed against the DNA. TRBV1 is noted as a pseudogene. The origin of this receptor is an adult in good health. The sequencing used peripheral blood, collected on day 0 of MenACWY control vaccination. This CDR3 is CTSSQEGRQKGNQPQHF. Here the CDR3 DNA reads TGCACCAGCAGCCAAGAAGGCCGACAGAAGGGCAATCAGCCCCAGCATTTT.